Below, 7 T cell receptor beta chains from the same sample are listed, as sequenced in a study of early T cells in non-severe SARS-CoV-2 infection. TCRdb analysed the 5' RACE reads with MiXCR anew, one entry per CDR3 protein. The profile covers fewer than 35,000 distinct CDR3 sequences, with around 9% appearing a single time and under 15% taken by the ten largest. Sequenced material: whole blood. The receptors stem from an adult who was a healthcare worker with PCR-confirmed SARS-CoV-2 infection or an uninfected control (not recorded which).

This clonotype was recorded at least ten times. The chain is built from TRBV5-1 and TRBJ2-4, with 7 bases that match TRBD2. CDR1 and CDR2 from the germline V gene are SGHRS and YFSETQ. The length of the CDR3 is 14 residues. The J segment lost 6 bases and the V segment lost 2 bases, leaving 5 bases of the junction unmatched. CDR3 in amino acids: CASSLVAGPNIQYF. The DNA for the CDR3 is TGCGCCAGCAGCTTAGTAGCGGGCCCAAACATTCAGTACTTC.

The table lists this clonotype with many counts. The chain couples TRBV12-5 to TRBJ2-3; TRBD2 agrees at 15 bases. V was pared by 6 bases and J by 2 bases, with 6 bases of the junction left unmatched. The germline V gene encodes CDR1 LGHNT and CDR2 FRNRAP. This CDR3 comprises 17 residues. This chain's CDR3 is CASGKGLAGGVTDTQYF. For the CDR3, the DNA is TGTGCTAGTGGCAAGGGACTAGCGGGGGGTGTCACAGATACGCAGTATTTT.

This clonotype came up many times. The gene calls are TRBV20-1 and TRBJ1-1; the D gene is possibly TRBD1 (5 bases). The V gene's germline CDR1 is DFQATT and CDR2 SNEGSKA (reference sequence). The germline V and J ends were trimmed by 5 bases and 8 bases, with 15 bases remaining between them. This CDR3 has 12 amino acids. DNA of the CDR3: TGCAGTGCTGCGCAGGGCGATCTCGAAGCTTTCTTT. As protein: CSAAQGDLEAFF.

There are many counts of this clonotype. The rearrangement joins TRBV18 to TRBJ2-7, with D uncertain. Trimming stripped 0 bases from V and 7 bases from J, with 10 bases between. Germline CDR1 KGHSH, CDR2 LQKENI. The CDR3 totals 13 residues. The CDR3 nucleotides read TGTGCCAGCTCACCACCCCAGTCTCAAGAGCAGTACTTC. Protein: CASSPPQSQEQYF. Looking up the rest from reference TRBV18 and TRBJ2-7 gives the full variable domain: NAGVMQNPRHLVRRRGQEARLRCSPMKGHSHVYWYRQLPEEGLKFMVYLQKENIIDESGMPKERFSAEFPKEGPSILRIQQVVRGDSAAYFCASSPPQSQEQYFGPGTRLTVT.

This clonotype has at least ten counts. The chain uses TRBV6-5 and TRBJ2-7; 7 nucleotides agree with TRBD1. The CDR3 sequence is 14 residues long. V was clipped by 5 bases and J by 2 bases; unmatched bases: 6. The germline V gene has CDR1 MNHEY and CDR2 SVGAGI. DNA for the CDR3: TGTGCCAGCAGTAGGACAGGTCCCGCCTACGAGCAGTACTTC. This sequence encodes CASSRTGPAYEQYF.

At least ten counts were recorded for this clonotype. The V call is TRBV2, the J call TRBJ1-5, with D possibly matching TRBD1 (6 bases). V was cut by 5 bases and J by 3 bases, with 11 bases left in between. The CDR3 is 14 amino acids. CDR1 and CDR2 (germline): SNHLY, FYNNEI. In nucleotides, the CDR3 is TGTGCCAGCAGTTCGACAGGCTTCAATCAGCCCCAGCATTTT. This translates into CASSSTGFNQPQHF.

This clonotype has ten or more counts. The V and J genes are TRBV7-9 and TRBJ2-2; D perhaps matches TRBD1 (5 bases). Trimming cost V 6 bases and J 11 bases, with 10 bases left between them. Looked up from germline, CDR1 is SEHNR and CDR2 is FQNEAQ (reference sequence). The CDR3 consists of 11 residues. CDR3 protein: CASRQALELFF. The CDR3 nucleotides read TGTGCCAGCAGACAGGCCCTAGAGCTGTTTTTT.